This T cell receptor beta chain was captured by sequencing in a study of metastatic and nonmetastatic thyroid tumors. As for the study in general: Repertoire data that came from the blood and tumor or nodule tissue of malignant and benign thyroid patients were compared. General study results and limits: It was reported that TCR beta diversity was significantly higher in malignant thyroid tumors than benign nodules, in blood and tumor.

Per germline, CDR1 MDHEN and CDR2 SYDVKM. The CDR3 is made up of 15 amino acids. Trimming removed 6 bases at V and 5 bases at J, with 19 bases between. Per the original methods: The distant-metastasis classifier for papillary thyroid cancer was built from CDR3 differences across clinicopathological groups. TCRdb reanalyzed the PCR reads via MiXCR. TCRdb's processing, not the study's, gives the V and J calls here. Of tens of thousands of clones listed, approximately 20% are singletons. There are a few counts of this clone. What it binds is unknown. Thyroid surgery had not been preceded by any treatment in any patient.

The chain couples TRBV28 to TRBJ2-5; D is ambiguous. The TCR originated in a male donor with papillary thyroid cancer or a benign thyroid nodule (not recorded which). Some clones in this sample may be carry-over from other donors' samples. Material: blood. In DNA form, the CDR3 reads TGTGCCAGCAGCTCAAAAGATGGTTCCCTTGAGACCCAGTACTTC. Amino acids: CASSSKDGSLETQYF.